Listed below are T cell receptor beta chains from one sample, sequenced in a study of blood T cells in healthy people across ages. TCRdb re-called the 5' RACE reads through MiXCR, storing one row per CDR3 protein. The repertoire holds more than 700,000 distinct CDR3 sequences, with 53% as singletons. The sample was blood. The source of these receptors is a man of 80 years or more in good health. The CDR3 runs from the conserved cysteine through the conserved F or W.

v_gene | CDR3aa
TRBV7-9 | CASSPPGGTSYNEQFF
TRBV28 | CASSLSLTVSEMNTEAFF
TRBV19 | CASSIPGVFYGYTF
TRBV4-1 | CASSQDRPGDQPQHF
TRBV7-6 | CASSASTGAYEQYF
TRBV6-1 | CASSAAGLGDNEQFF
TRBV20-1 | CSASYLGLAGKFF
TRBV27 | CASRGRNYYEQYF
TRBV7-9 | CASSRTGTDTQYF
TRBV27 | CASSRVDGTNYGYTF
TRBV20-1 | CSATRSPGSYNEQFF
TRBV7-9 | CASSPGGQGKQYF
TRBV14 | CASSQLLAGAAEQFF
TRBV20-1 | CSATVPGRREGGYTF
TRBV7-9 | CASGTGSVETQYF
TRBV7-2 | CASSLIPQGGYTF
TRBV9 | CASSVGLAGGTIDTQYF
TRBV5-1 | CASSLGASGRDAYF
TRBV5-6 | CASSSVPGQGHYGYTF
TRBV28 | CASSLQGRFTEAFF
TRBV12-3/TRBV12-4 | CASSAMTSPYNEQFF
TRBV7-9 | CASSLGYIDEQYF
TRBV11-1 | CASSLVVGGTEAFF
TRBV9 | CASSGGTSGRNEQFF
TRBV5-1 | CASSSGLAVGSGNTQYF
TRBV20-1 | CSASLGRGQETQYF
TRBV5-1 | CASSLAQATEQFF
TRBV28 | CASRMTQGGNTQYF
TRBV5-5 | CASSLDGGGLFEQYF
TRBV9 | CASSVDVSRETQYF
TRBV6-5 | CASRLPGHNQPQHF
TRBV12-3/TRBV12-4 | CASSPSGTVETQYF
TRBV29-1 | CSVPRAARPQETQYF
TRBV12-3/TRBV12-4 | CASSLGTETYSSYEQYF
TRBV5-1 | CASSLSPTSGSYNEQFF
TRBV7-2 | CASSFYPGQGAGTGELFF
TRBV7-2 | CASSSQGLNSGNTIYF
TRBV6-1 | CASSESRTVNQPQHF
TRBV9 | CASSSGGHTDTQYF
TRBV25-1 | CASSGPRLAADTQYF
TRBV7-2 | CASSLAGAIYNEQFF
TRBV20-1 | CSARVRTGGSPEQYF
TRBV28 | CASNSGDKRRFF
TRBV5-1 | CASSLEVPGVHNEQFF
TRBV2 | CASRIQRSFNTIYF
TRBV12-3/TRBV12-4 | CASSFRGGTTEAFF